A selection of T cell receptor beta chains follows, all from one sample in a study of T cells in Graves' hyperthyroidism and ophthalmopathy. TCRdb re-called the multiplex PCR reads through MiXCR, storing one row per CDR3 protein. The sample includes roughly 280,000 distinct CDR3 sequences, roughly 22% of them seen just once. The material sequenced was blood. The receptors were gathered from a man between 25 and 39 years old with Graves' ophthalmopathy. The CDR3 runs from the conserved cysteine through the conserved F or W. Fields, in order: CDR3 length, clone size, D gene, J gene, V gene, CDR3 protein, CDR3 DNA. D genes are given only for firm matches. Clone size is stated in some rows and not others, as once, few, many or a class when expanded.

len: 19; abundance: NA; d_gene: TRBD2; j_gene: TRBJ2-2; v_gene: TRBV12-3/TRBV12-4; CDR3aa: CASSSRGQVLAGETGELFF; CDR3nt: TGTGCCAGCAGTTCCAGGGGGCAGGTCCTAGCGGGAGAGACCGGGGAGCTGTTTTTT
len: 13; abundance: NA; d_gene: NA; j_gene: TRBJ2-2; v_gene: TRBV6-2/TRBV6-3; CDR3aa: CASRRAATGELFF; CDR3nt: TGTGCCAGCAGAAGGGCCGCCACCGGGGAGCTGTTTTTT
len: 14; abundance: few; d_gene: NA; j_gene: TRBJ2-1; v_gene: TRBV20-1; CDR3aa: CSAKASRSYNEQFF; CDR3nt: TGCAGTGCTAAAGCGAGTCGCTCCTACAATGAGCAGTTCTTC
len: 15; abundance: NA; d_gene: NA; j_gene: TRBJ1-2; v_gene: TRBV5-1; CDR3aa: CASSLQAGLNYGYTF; CDR3nt: TGCGCCAGCAGCTTGCAGGCAGGCCTTAACTATGGCTACACCTTC
len: 15; abundance: many; d_gene: TRBD1; j_gene: TRBJ2-7; v_gene: TRBV27; CDR3aa: CASSSADRGHREQYF; CDR3nt: TGTGCCAGCAGTTCCGCGGACAGGGGGCACCGCGAGCAGTACTTC
len: 12; abundance: NA; d_gene: TRBD1; j_gene: TRBJ2-7; v_gene: TRBV20-1; CDR3aa: CSATGTGREQYF; CDR3nt: TGCAGTGCAACCGGGACAGGGCGCGAGCAGTACTTC
len: 14; abundance: NA; d_gene: TRBD2; j_gene: TRBJ2-7; v_gene: TRBV20-1; CDR3aa: CSASLAGPWDEQYF; CDR3nt: TGCAGTGCTAGTCTAGCGGGGCCCTGGGACGAGCAGTACTTC
len: 13; abundance: few; d_gene: NA; j_gene: TRBJ2-3; v_gene: TRBV5-8; CDR3aa: CASRGEATDTQYF; CDR3nt: TGTGCCAGCAGAGGGGAGGCCACAGATACGCAGTATTTT
len: 14; abundance: NA; d_gene: NA; j_gene: TRBJ1-4; v_gene: TRBV10-3; CDR3aa: CAIRPTLGEEKLFF; CDR3nt: TGTGCCATCAGACCGACCCTCGGGGAGGAAAAACTGTTTTTT
len: 15; abundance: few; d_gene: TRBD2; j_gene: TRBJ2-3; v_gene: TRBV20-1; CDR3aa: CSASIPSGRTDTQYF; CDR3nt: TGCAGTGCATCTATTCCTAGCGGACGCACAGATACGCAGTATTTT
len: 16; abundance: NA; d_gene: NA; j_gene: TRBJ1-5; v_gene: TRBV28; CDR3aa: CASRKLQGLNNQPQHF; CDR3nt: TGTGCCAGCAGAAAGCTACAGGGCCTAAACAATCAGCCCCAGCATTTT
len: 15; abundance: many; d_gene: NA; j_gene: TRBJ2-5; v_gene: TRBV11-3; CDR3aa: CASSLAGRNQETQYF; CDR3nt: TGTGCCAGCAGCTTAGCCGGACGGAACCAAGAGACCCAGTACTTC
len: 14; abundance: few; d_gene: NA; j_gene: TRBJ1-2; v_gene: TRBV9; CDR3aa: CASSVVGTAHGYTF; CDR3nt: TGTGCCAGCAGCGTAGTGGGTACAGCCCATGGCTACACCTTC
len: 14; abundance: few; d_gene: NA; j_gene: TRBJ2-4; v_gene: TRBV10-3; CDR3aa: CAISEGIAKNIQYF; CDR3nt: TGTGCCATCAGTGAGGGTATAGCCAAAAACATTCAGTACTTC
len: 16; abundance: NA; d_gene: TRBD1; j_gene: TRBJ2-2; v_gene: TRBV7-3; CDR3aa: CASSFGGQGASGELFF; CDR3nt: TGTGCCAGCAGCTTTGGGGGACAGGGGGCGTCCGGGGAGCTGTTTTTT
len: 15; abundance: NA; d_gene: NA; j_gene: TRBJ1-2; v_gene: TRBV5-1; CDR3aa: CASSLETAPVYGYTF; CDR3nt: TGCGCCAGCAGCTTGGAAACAGCCCCCGTCTATGGCTACACCTTC
len: 17; abundance: NA; d_gene: NA; j_gene: TRBJ2-4; v_gene: TRBV7-9; CDR3aa: CASSRAGTPIAKNIQYF; CDR3nt: TGTGCCAGCAGCCGCGCAGGGACTCCTATAGCCAAAAACATTCAGTACTTC
len: 15; abundance: NA; d_gene: TRBD2; j_gene: TRBJ2-3; v_gene: TRBV27; CDR3aa: CASSLSSGSPDTQYF; CDR3nt: TGTGCCAGCAGTTTATCTAGCGGGAGCCCAGATACGCAGTATTTT
len: 15; abundance: NA; d_gene: NA; j_gene: TRBJ2-3; v_gene: TRBV19; CDR3aa: CASSLIRDGTDTQYF; CDR3nt: TGTGCCAGTAGTCTCATCCGGGACGGCACAGATACGCAGTATTTT
len: 14; abundance: NA; d_gene: NA; j_gene: TRBJ2-5; v_gene: TRBV12-3/TRBV12-4; CDR3aa: CASSSSGYQETQYF; CDR3nt: TGTGCCAGCAGTTCCTCCGGGTACCAAGAGACCCAGTACTTC
len: 11; abundance: few; d_gene: NA; j_gene: TRBJ2-7; v_gene: TRBV7-9; CDR3aa: CASSLNHEQYF; CDR3nt: TGTGCCAGCAGCTTAAACCACGAGCAGTACTTC
len: 14; abundance: NA; d_gene: TRBD1; j_gene: TRBJ1-6; v_gene: TRBV28; CDR3aa: CASSLGQRNSPLHF; CDR3nt: TGTGCCAGCAGTTTGGGACAGAGGAATTCACCCCTCCACTTT
len: 15; abundance: few; d_gene: NA; j_gene: TRBJ2-7; v_gene: TRBV5-1; CDR3aa: CASSLEYSSSYEQYF; CDR3nt: TGCGCCAGCAGCTTGGAGTACTCGAGCTCCTACGAGCAGTACTTC
len: 12; abundance: few; d_gene: NA; j_gene: TRBJ1-5; v_gene: TRBV13; CDR3aa: CASSLGRDLQHF; CDR3nt: TGTGCCAGCAGCTTAGGCAGGGATCTTCAGCATTTT
len: 13; abundance: once; d_gene: NA; j_gene: TRBJ1-6; v_gene: TRBV3-1; CDR3aa: CASSQPMGSPLHF; CDR3nt: TGTGCCAGCAGCCAACCCATGGGTTCACCCCTCCACTTT
len: 11; abundance: few; d_gene: NA; j_gene: TRBJ1-1; v_gene: TRBV29-1; CDR3aa: CSFLRNTEAFF; CDR3nt: TGCAGCTTCCTCCGCAACACTGAAGCTTTCTTT
len: 15; abundance: few; d_gene: NA; j_gene: TRBJ2-5; v_gene: TRBV18; CDR3aa: CASSHEIREGETQYF; CDR3nt: TGTGCCAGCTCCCATGAGATCAGGGAAGGAGAGACCCAGTACTTC
len: 17; abundance: many; d_gene: NA; j_gene: TRBJ1-6; v_gene: TRBV6-5; CDR3aa: CASSYTGQGAYNSPLHF; CDR3nt: TGTGCCAGCAGTTACACAGGCCAAGGGGCGTATAATTCACCCCTCCACTTT
len: 14; abundance: many; d_gene: TRBD2; j_gene: TRBJ2-1; v_gene: TRBV20-1; CDR3aa: CSASLTGLGDEQFF; CDR3nt: TGCAGTGCTAGTTTGACGGGACTAGGAGATGAGCAGTTCTTC
len: 17; abundance: few; d_gene: TRBD2; j_gene: TRBJ2-7; v_gene: TRBV4-1; CDR3aa: CASSNPGGGRNSYEQYF; CDR3nt: TGCGCCAGCAGCAATCCGGGCGGCGGGAGGAACTCCTACGAGCAGTACTTC
len: 11; abundance: NA; d_gene: NA; j_gene: TRBJ2-3; v_gene: TRBV12-3/TRBV12-4; CDR3aa: CASSSSHTQYF; CDR3nt: TGTGCCAGCAGTAGCAGTCATACGCAGTATTTT
len: 15; abundance: NA; d_gene: NA; j_gene: TRBJ2-3; v_gene: TRBV6-5; CDR3aa: CASRTTGTSGDTQYF; CDR3nt: TGTGCCAGCCGTACTACCGGGACATCTGGGGATACGCAGTATTTT
len: 16; abundance: NA; d_gene: TRBD1; j_gene: TRBJ1-4; v_gene: TRBV28; CDR3aa: CASSSPRQGTNEKLFF; CDR3nt: TGTGCCAGCAGTTCCCCCCGACAGGGAACTAATGAAAAACTGTTTTTT
len: 16; abundance: many; d_gene: NA; j_gene: TRBJ2-3; v_gene: TRBV20-1; CDR3aa: CSARGPGSGGTDTQYF; CDR3nt: TGCAGTGCTAGAGGCCCGGGGAGCGGAGGGACAGATACGCAGTATTTT
len: 15; abundance: NA; d_gene: TRBD1; j_gene: TRBJ2-7; v_gene: TRBV5-1; CDR3aa: CASSISGTGRDEQYF; CDR3nt: TGCGCCAGCAGCATCTCCGGGACAGGGCGCGACGAGCAGTACTTC
len: 12; abundance: NA; d_gene: TRBD2; j_gene: TRBJ2-1; v_gene: TRBV30; CDR3aa: CAWSRTSGGKSF; CDR3nt: TGTGCCTGGAGCAGGACTAGCGGGGGGAAGTCCTTC
len: 13; abundance: NA; d_gene: NA; j_gene: TRBJ2-4; v_gene: TRBV6-5; CDR3aa: CASSYSGGDIQYF; CDR3nt: TGTGCCAGCAGTTACTCGGGCGGGGACATTCAGTACTTC
len: 12; abundance: few; d_gene: NA; j_gene: TRBJ1-1; v_gene: TRBV5-1; CDR3aa: CASSGGNTEAFF; CDR3nt: TGCGCCAGCAGCGGAGGGAACACTGAAGCTTTCTTT
len: 15; abundance: NA; d_gene: NA; j_gene: TRBJ2-5; v_gene: TRBV4-1; CDR3aa: CASSQEIRLVETQYF; CDR3nt: TGCGCCAGCAGCCAAGAGATCCGACTAGTGGAGACCCAGTACTTC
len: 15; abundance: NA; d_gene: TRBD2; j_gene: TRBJ2-7; v_gene: TRBV18; CDR3aa: CASSPPASGDYEQYF; CDR3nt: TGTGCCAGCTCACCACCGGCTAGCGGGGACTACGAGCAGTACTTC
len: 14; abundance: many; d_gene: NA; j_gene: TRBJ2-7; v_gene: TRBV12-3/TRBV12-4; CDR3aa: CASSLSGTSYEQYF; CDR3nt: TGTGCCAGCAGTTTATCGGGAACATCCTACGAGCAGTACTTC
len: 12; abundance: NA; d_gene: NA; j_gene: TRBJ1-5; v_gene: TRBV20-1; CDR3aa: CSAGDSNQPQHF; CDR3nt: TGCAGTGCTGGGGATAGCAATCAGCCCCAGCATTTT
len: 14; abundance: many; d_gene: TRBD1; j_gene: TRBJ1-1; v_gene: TRBV2; CDR3aa: CASNQDRVVTEAFF; CDR3nt: TGTGCCAGCAACCAGGACAGGGTTGTCACTGAAGCTTTCTTT
len: 14; abundance: NA; d_gene: NA; j_gene: TRBJ2-1; v_gene: TRBV12-5; CDR3aa: CASGLGRDYNEQFF; CDR3nt: TGTGCTAGTGGTTTGGGGAGGGATTACAATGAGCAGTTCTTC
len: 13; abundance: NA; d_gene: NA; j_gene: TRBJ2-3; v_gene: TRBV6-5; CDR3aa: CASSYTGRDTQYF; CDR3nt: TGTGCCAGCAGTTACACAGGGCGGGATACGCAGTATTTT
len: 13; abundance: many; d_gene: NA; j_gene: TRBJ1-1; v_gene: TRBV30; CDR3aa: CAWTINRRGEAFF; CDR3nt: TGTGCCTGGACCATAAACAGGAGAGGTGAAGCTTTCTTT
len: 13; abundance: few; d_gene: NA; j_gene: TRBJ2-7; v_gene: TRBV30; CDR3aa: CAWGQGGYYEQYF; CDR3nt: TGTGCCTGGGGGCAGGGGGGCTACTACGAGCAGTACTTC
len: 15; abundance: NA; d_gene: TRBD1; j_gene: TRBJ1-6; v_gene: TRBV28; CDR3aa: CASRPGQGRNSPLHF; CDR3nt: TGTGCCAGCAGACCAGGACAGGGACGGAATTCACCCCTCCACTTT
len: 13; abundance: NA; d_gene: TRBD1; j_gene: TRBJ2-4; v_gene: TRBV27; CDR3aa: CASRKGAGDIQYF; CDR3nt: TGTGCCAGCAGGAAGGGGGCTGGTGACATTCAGTACTTC
len: 15; abundance: few; d_gene: TRBD1; j_gene: TRBJ1-2; v_gene: TRBV27; CDR3aa: CASRPGRGQYYGYTF; CDR3nt: TGTGCCAGCAGACCTGGAAGGGGACAGTACTATGGCTACACCTTC
len: 16; abundance: few; d_gene: NA; j_gene: TRBJ1-3; v_gene: TRBV28; CDR3aa: CASSLWGGSSGNTIYF; CDR3nt: TGTGCCAGCAGTTTATGGGGCGGGAGCTCTGGAAACACCATATATTTT
len: 16; abundance: NA; d_gene: TRBD2; j_gene: TRBJ2-7; v_gene: TRBV20-1; CDR3aa: CSARRGAGEGLYEQYF; CDR3nt: TGCAGTGCTAGGAGGGGAGCGGGAGAAGGTTTATACGAGCAGTACTTC
len: 14; abundance: few; d_gene: TRBD1; j_gene: TRBJ2-1; v_gene: TRBV12-3/TRBV12-4; CDR3aa: CASSLSGQGNEQFF; CDR3nt: TGTGCCAGCAGTTTATCGGGACAGGGGAATGAGCAGTTCTTC
len: 15; abundance: NA; d_gene: NA; j_gene: TRBJ1-5; v_gene: TRBV10-2; CDR3aa: CASSVSGFWSQPQHF; CDR3nt: TGCGCCAGCAGTGTATCAGGGTTTTGGAGTCAGCCCCAGCATTTT
len: 14; abundance: NA; d_gene: NA; j_gene: TRBJ1-1; v_gene: TRBV12-3/TRBV12-4; CDR3aa: CASRAGTQNTEAFF; CDR3nt: TGTGCCAGCAGGGCAGGGACTCAGAACACTGAAGCTTTCTTT
len: 15; abundance: NA; d_gene: TRBD1; j_gene: TRBJ2-7; v_gene: TRBV5-1; CDR3aa: CASSSGQGNLYEQYF; CDR3nt: TGCGCCAGCAGCTCGGGACAGGGAAATCTCTACGAGCAGTACTTC